The T cell receptor beta chain under discussion was sequenced for a study of T cell repertoires in cytomegalovirus infection. CDR1 SGHDN and CDR2 FVKESK come from the germline V gene. The V and J ends lost 1 base and 7 bases respectively, with 17 bases between them. The CDR3 loop spans 16 amino acids. MiXCR was run by TCRdb on the reads, yielding one entry per CDR3 protein. The sample consists of fewer than 200,000 distinct CDR3 sequences, roughly a fifth of them appearing once. The TCR sequence derives from a human donor in good health (CMV status not recorded). Some clones in this sample may be carry-over from other donors' samples. Sequenced: PBMCs. This chain connects TRBV14 to TRBJ2-1; the D gene is possibly TRBD2 (5 bases). The DNA for the CDR3 is TGTGCCAGCAGCCAAGCGGTGCGGGCAGCTATGAATGAGCAGTTCTTC. The encoded protein is CASSQAVRAAMNEQFF.